This TCR beta chain was sequenced in a study of T cells after posttransplantation cyclophosphamide. General observations from the study: After PTCy, TRB diversity resembled that of CNI/methotrexate controls.

Comments on this clone: Its specificity is unknown.

The ends were cut back, 5 bases at V and 4 bases at J, with 18 bases in the middle. Germline CDR1 and CDR2: MDHEN and SYDVKM. This CDR3 has 16 amino acids. Sequenced by immunoSEQ multiplex PCR; TCRdb stores in-frame clones only, minus some. The repertoire consists of about 52,000 clones, with 90% to 95% occurring once and the leading ten covering 2.5% to 3.5%. The sequenced sample was PBMCs. The sequence derives from a woman younger than 45 in good health and a related stem cell transplant donor. V and J are TRBV28 and TRBJ1-3; D uncertain. DNA of the CDR3: TGTGCCAGCAGTCTTCCCGGGTCCCTCGGGGGAAACACCATATATTTT. Translation gives CASSLPGSLGGNTIYF. Combining the CDR3 with reference TRBV28 and TRBJ1-3 gives the whole variable domain DVKVTQSSRYLVKRTGEKVFLECVQDMDHENMFWYRQDPGLGLRLIYFSYDVKMKEKGDIPEGYSVSREKKERFSLILESASTNQTSMYLCASSLPGSLGGNTIYFGEGSWLTVV.